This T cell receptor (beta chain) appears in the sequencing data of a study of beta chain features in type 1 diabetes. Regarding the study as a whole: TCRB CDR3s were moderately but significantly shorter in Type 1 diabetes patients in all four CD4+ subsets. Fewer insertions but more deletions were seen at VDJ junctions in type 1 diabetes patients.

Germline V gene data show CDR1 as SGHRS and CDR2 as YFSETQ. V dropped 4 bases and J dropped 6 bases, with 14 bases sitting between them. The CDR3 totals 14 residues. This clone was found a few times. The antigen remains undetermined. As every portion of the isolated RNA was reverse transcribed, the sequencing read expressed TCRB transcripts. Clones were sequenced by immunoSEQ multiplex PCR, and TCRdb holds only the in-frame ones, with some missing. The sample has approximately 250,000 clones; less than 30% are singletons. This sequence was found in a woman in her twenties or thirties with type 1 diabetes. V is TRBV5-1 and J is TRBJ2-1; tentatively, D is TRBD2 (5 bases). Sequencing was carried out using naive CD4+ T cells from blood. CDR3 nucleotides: TGCGCCAGCAGCCTCGACTACGCTGCCAATGAGCAGTTCTTC. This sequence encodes CASSLDYAANEQFF.